The next 9 T cell receptor beta chains were all read from a single sample in a study of Ad26.COV2.S vaccination and SARS-CoV-2 variants. Some clones are missing from TCRdb's copy, which holds only in-frame ones; the method was immunoSEQ multiplex PCR. The data hold roughly 500,000 clones, with about 83% observed a single time. Indicated treatment: some 20 received Ad26.COV2.S at low or high dose, single or two shots; 5 received placebo; per-sample allocation not given. Repertoires come from day 63 after the first vaccine or placebo injection. Specimen: peripheral blood, collected in a trial of Ad26.COV2.S vaccine versus placebo. The receptors stem from a person between 18 and 59 years old who received the Ad26.COV2.S COVID-19 vaccine or a placebo.

The V call is TRBV3-1 (or the pseudogene TRBV3-2), the J call TRBJ2-2; 9 bases line up with TRBD2. The CDR3 is 14 amino acids. The germline V gene encodes CDR1 LGHDT and CDR2 YNNKEL (reference sequence). J gave up 6 bases and V 4 bases, and 3 bases lay outside the gene matches. CDR3 loop: CASSLLAGAGELFF. The CDR3, as DNA: TGTGCCAGCAGCCTCTTAGCGGGAGCCGGGGAGCTGTTTTTT.

The rearrangement uses TRBV7-2 and TRBJ1-6; D gene uncertain. CDR3 size: 15 residues. CDR1 and CDR2 from the germline V gene are SGHTA and FQGNSA. Trimming removed 1 base at V and 7 bases at J, with 11 bases between. CDR3 DNA sequence: TGTGCCAGCAGCTTAGTTGCGGGTTCCAATTCACCCCTCCACTTT. Translated, it gives CASSLVAGSNSPLHF.

This clone was counted a single time. The chain couples TRBV11-3 to TRBJ1-1, with a possible D match to TRBD1 (5 bases). V lost 2 bases and J 3 bases, leaving 10 bases between the germline ends. Germline CDR1 SGHNT, CDR2 YENEEA. The CDR3 sequence is 14 residues long. The CDR3: CASSLTGGDTEAFF. CDR3 DNA sequence: TGTGCCAGCAGCTTAACGGGGGGGGACACTGAAGCTTTCTTT.

The gene calls are TRBV2 and TRBJ2-2; D is unclear. Trimming took 6 bases from V and 2 from J, leaving 7 bases between them. There are 13 residues in the CDR3. Germline assignment: CDR1 SNHLY and CDR2 FYNNEI. The CDR3 here is CASRLVNTGELFF. The CDR3 DNA sequence: TGTGCCAGCAGATTAGTAAACACCGGGGAGCTGTTTTTT.

The chain combines TRBV7-2 with TRBJ1-1; 8 nucleotides match TRBD1. J lost 1 base, V lost 5 bases, and 9 bases had no gene match. The CDR3 consists of 16 residues. Germline-derived CDR1 and CDR2 are SGHTA and FQGNSA. CDR3 amino acids: CASSPGQGSWNTEAFF. The CDR3 DNA reads TGTGCCAGCAGCCCAGGACAGGGATCATGGAACACTGAAGCTTTCTTT.

This rearrangement joins TRBV19 to TRBJ2-2; D gene unclear. CDR3 length: 15 residues. V dropped 3 bases and J dropped 5 bases, with 13 bases sitting between them. The germline V gene encodes CDR1 LNHDA and CDR2 SQIVND (reference sequence). In DNA, the CDR3 is TGTGCCAGTAGTATGGCCGCCGTGAGGACCGGGGAGCTGTTTTTT. Translation gives CASSMAAVRTGELFF.

The chain links TRBV14 to TRBJ2-7, with 12 bases lining up with TRBD1. This CDR3 spans 16 amino acids. Trimming at V came to 4 bases and at J to 7 bases, leaving 11 bases not matched to a gene. Germline V CDR1 and CDR2: SGHDN, FVKESK. This CDR3 is CASSLKPGQGAREQYF. The DNA for the CDR3 is TGTGCCAGCAGCCTGAAACCGGGACAGGGGGCTCGGGAGCAGTACTTC. The full variable domain, rest sourced from reference TRBV14 and TRBJ2-7, is EAGVTQFPSHSVIEKGQTVTLRCDPISGHDNLYWYRRVMGKEIKFLLHFVKESKQDESGMPNNRFLAERTGGTYSTLKVQPAELEDSGVYFCASSLKPGQGAREQYFGPGTRLTVT.

V is TRBV28 and J is TRBJ2-7; the D is unclear. Germline values: CDR1 MDHEN, CDR2 SYDVKM. This CDR3 contains 14 residues. The V gene lost 7 bases and the J gene lost 1 base, with 14 bases spanning the gap. The CDR3 DNA is TGTGCCAGCACCCCCGGTGGCGGATCCTACGAGCAGTACTTC. This sequence encodes CASTPGGGSYEQYF.

The genes are TRBV6-2 or TRBV6-3 and TRBJ2-1, with TRBD2 matching 8 bases. Germline V gene lookup returns CDR1 MNHEY and CDR2 SVGEGT. The CDR3 is made up of 14 amino acids. J was trimmed by 9 bases and V by 2 bases; bases with no gene match: 6. The CDR3 nucleotides read TGTGCCAGCAGTTACGTCGGGACTAGAAGTGAGCAGTTCTTC. Translated, it gives CASSYVGTRSEQFF.